This T cell receptor beta chain was retrieved from a study of spatial heterogeneity in lung cancer. Study overall: Sequence detection consistently recorded a greater number of beta-chain than alpha-chain sequences.

Whole-study results and caveats: The study found that expanded intratumoral alpha and beta TCR counts tracked tumor mutation counts. Nonsynonymous mutation counts, ubiquitous and regional, were tracked by the respective counts of ubiquitous and regional expanded TCRs.

As for time point: sample taken at primary tumor resection. Donors were roughly 70 untreated early-stage non-small cell lung cancer patients. Frozen PBMC, nontumor lung or tumor provided whole RNA, which was sequenced unsorted. By share, this clonotype ranks as large. What it recognizes is unknown. This beta chain was picked up by a library intended for alpha chains and is off target, so its count carries little meaning. Trimming took 5 bases from V and 4 from J, leaving 15 bases between them. CDR1 is SGHTA, CDR2 FQGNSA, per germline. The CDR3 length is 14 residues. TCRdb analysed the 5' RACE reads with MiXCR anew, one entry per CDR3 protein. The sample consists of about 6,000 distinct CDR3 sequences, around 15% of them appearing once.

The sequence derives from a male donor with early-stage non-small cell lung cancer. The sequenced sample was lung tumor tissue, obtained at surgery. V is TRBV7-2 and J is TRBJ2-7; weak D call: TRBD1 (5 bases). CDR3 loop: CASSAFPSGYEQYF. In nucleotides, the CDR3 is TGTGCCAGCAGCGCCTTTCCCTCAGGGTACGAGCAGTACTTC.